This TCR beta chain was obtained from a study of CD8 T cells in ankylosing spondylitis. This clonotype was recorded at least ten times. Its specificity is not known. A single record per CDR3 protein comes from TCRdb applying MiXCR to the 5' RACE reads. The sample contains 250,000 to 300,000 distinct CDR3 sequences, 15% to 25% of which appear only once. Study-level findings and limits: The authors reported significant enrichment of disease-linked clones in matched ankylosing spondylitis synovial fluid.

The CDR3 spans 17 residues. With 0 bases clipped from V and 0 bases from J, the junction kept 5 bases outside the gene matches. Germline V lookup: CDR1 LGHNA, CDR2 YNFKEQ. Sequencing used blood, either unsorted or a sorted T cell fraction (not recorded which). The chain joins TRBV4-2 to TRBJ2-1, with 7 nucleotides matching TRBD2. This TCR came from a male donor with ankylosing spondylitis or in good health (not recorded which). CDR3 in DNA: TGTGCCAGCAGCCAAGATTATTGGGGGGGCTCCTACAATGAGCAGTTCTTC. Residues: CASSQDYWGGSYNEQFF.